There are a few counts of the clone carrying this TCR beta chain. These data come from a study of blood T cell repertoires in COVID-19. Study-wide background: Samples representing acute and convalescent COVID-19 were sourced from the United States, Italy and Spain. T cells, B-cell-depleted T cells, or PBMCs provided the cDNA or gDNA that served as material.

As handled by the study authors: Using reference gene primer amplification, nucleated cell counts were estimated. Repertoires were generated with immunoSEQ multiplex PCR, while TCRdb's copy carries only in-frame clones and drops some. The V and J calls and the clone size are those of that table, but D and trimming were determined from the DNA. The sample has 130,000 or so clones, roughly 89% seen once; the top ten hold less than 2.5%. CDR1 SEHNR and CDR2 FQNEAQ come from the germline V gene (reference sequence). Trimming stripped 3 bases from V and 9 bases from J, with 8 bases between. The CDR3 runs 11 residues.

The V and J genes are TRBV7-9 and TRBJ1-1; D not certain. The origin of this receptor is a woman in her forties or fifties with acute or convalescent COVID-19. Sequenced sample: peripheral blood. CDR3 DNA: TGTGCCAGCAGCTTCTCCCCCCAAGCTTTCTTT. Amino acid sequence: CASSFSPQAFF. Looking up the rest from reference TRBV7-9 and TRBJ1-1 gives the full variable domain: DTGVSQNPRHKITKRGQNVTFRCDPISEHNRLYWYRQTLGQGPEFLTYFQNEAQLEKSRLLSDRFSAERPKGSFSTLEIQRTEQGDSAMYLCASSFSPQAFFGQGTRLTVV.